These 26 T cell receptor beta chains were sequenced from one sample in a study of early T cells in non-severe SARS-CoV-2 infection. MiXCR, run by TCRdb on the 5' RACE reads, gives a single entry per CDR3 protein. This table has tens of thousands of distinct CDR3 sequences, about 9.4% appearing once. Specimen: whole blood. The receptors shown here come from an adult who was a healthcare worker with PCR-confirmed SARS-CoV-2 infection or an uninfected control (not recorded which).

This clonotype was seen at least ten times. The chain employs TRBV20-1 and TRBJ1-2; a possible D gene is TRBD1 (6 bases). V lost 3 bases, J lost 4 bases, and 12 bases lay in between. The V gene's germline CDR1 is DFQATT and CDR2 SNEGSKA (reference sequence). The CDR3 is 13 amino acids. The chain's CDR3 is CSASAGDIYGYTF. The DNA for the CDR3 is TGCAGTGCTAGTGCTGGGGACATCTATGGCTACACCTTC.

This clonotype was seen a few times. The rearrangement uses TRBV5-4 and TRBJ2-5; D is perhaps TRBD1 (6 bases). Looked up from germline, CDR1 is SGHNT and CDR2 is YYREEE (reference sequence). The CDR3 contains 14 residues. V was pared by 0 bases and J by 4 bases, with 10 bases between. This CDR3 is CASSLENRAETQYF. CDR3 nucleotides: TGTGCCAGCAGCTTGGAAAACAGGGCAGAGACCCAGTACTTC.

The chain links TRBV18 to TRBJ2-1, with a possible D match to TRBD1 (6 bases). The V gene lost 3 bases and the J gene lost 6 bases, with 15 bases spanning the gap. CDR3 length: 15 amino acids. CDR1 is KGHSH and CDR2 is LQKENI in the germline V gene. CDR3 region: CASSPQGKALNEQFF. CDR3 nucleotides: TGTGCCAGCTCACCCCAGGGGAAGGCGCTCAATGAGCAGTTCTTC. Supplemented by reference TRBV18 and TRBJ2-1, the full variable domain reads NAGVMQNPRHLVRRRGQEARLRCSPMKGHSHVYWYRQLPEEGLKFMVYLQKENIIDESGMPKERFSAEFPKEGPSILRIQQVVRGDSAAYFCASSPQGKALNEQFFGPGTRLTVL.

The table lists this clonotype with a few counts. The gene calls are TRBV19 and TRBJ1-4; tentative D call: TRBD1 (6 bases). CDR3 size: 15 residues. Germline lookup yields CDR1 LNHDA and CDR2 SQIVND (reference sequence). Trimming took off 3 bases at V and 8 bases at J, with 16 bases between the two ends. CDR3: CASSISSQGGEKLFF. The DNA for the CDR3 is TGTGCCAGTAGTATTAGTTCACAGGGAGGCGAAAAACTGTTTTTT.

This clonotype appeared a few times. CDR3 bases: TGCGCCAGCAGCTCCGGGACAGGGGTCGCGAACACTGAAGCTTTCTTT. Protein product: CASSSGTGVANTEAFF. The V and J genes are TRBV5-1 and TRBJ1-1; 10 nucleotides agree with TRBD1. Germline V gene lookup returns CDR1 SGHRS and CDR2 YFSETQ. V was pared by 3 bases and J by 1 base, with 6 bases of the junction left unmatched. CDR3 length: 16 residues.

Notes on this clonotype: A junction boundary mismatches the germline segment, possibly from a read error. V usage is TRBV29-1 and J usage is TRBJ2-3; 13 bases are shared with TRBD2. The germline V gene has CDR1 SQVTM and CDR2 ANQGSEA. There are 19 residues in the CDR3. The CDR3 protein is CSVSRLAGGPAGSTNTQYF. DNA for the CDR3: TGCAGCGTCTCTAGACTAGCGGGGGGTCCGGCGGGTTCCACAAATACGCAGTATTTT.

This clonotype occurred a few times. A much larger clone sits a single nucleotide away, making a read error possible. This sequence joins TRBV18 and TRBJ2-3; D unclear. Trimming cost V 0 bases and J 1 base, with 2 bases left between them. The germline V gene has CDR1 KGHSH and CDR2 LQKENI. The CDR3 sequence is 13 residues long. The CDR3, as DNA: TGTGCCAGCTCACCACCTCGCACAGATACGCAGTATTTT. Its protein product is CASSPPRTDTQYF.

The V gene is TRBV12-3 or TRBV12-4, the J gene TRBJ1-2, with D possibly matching TRBD1 (5 bases). This CDR3 region has 13 residues. V was shortened by 5 bases and J by 2 bases, with 9 bases between the two germline ends. The CDR3: CASSGTENYGYTF. The CDR3 DNA reads as TGTGCCAGCAGTGGGACGGAGAACTATGGCTACACCTTC.

This clonotype was seen many times. This chain links TRBV7-9 with TRBJ2-1; D ambiguous. Germline V gene sequence: CDR1 SEHNR, CDR2 FQNEAQ (reference sequence). The length of the CDR3 is 12 residues. V lost 0 bases and J 6 bases, leaving 3 bases between the germline ends. The CDR3 nucleotides read TGTGCCAGCAGCTTAGCCTTCAATGAGCAGTTCTTC. Encoded protein: CASSLAFNEQFF.

The V and J genes are TRBV6-5 and TRBJ2-1, with a tentative D call TRBD1 (6 bases). The CDR3 length is 15 residues. Trimming cost V 7 bases and J 0 bases, with 13 bases left between them. The V gene's germline CDR1 is MNHEY and CDR2 SVGAGI. As DNA, the CDR3 is TGTGCCAGCACCGAGAGGGGGAGCTCCTACAATGAGCAGTTCTTC. It is translated as CASTERGSSYNEQFF.

This clonotype was recorded at least ten times. The chain couples TRBV12-3 or TRBV12-4 to TRBJ2-5; D is ambiguous. The CDR3 covers 15 residues. V gave up 5 bases and J gave up 0 bases, with 13 bases separating them. Here the CDR3 DNA reads TGTGCCAGCAGTCTGCTGCTTGCGTACCAAGAGACCCAGTACTTC. Translating it yields CASSLLLAYQETQYF.

This clonotype has just a few counts. J is TRBJ2-1 and V is TRBV30; D uncertain. Trimming cost V 0 bases and J 4 bases, with 10 bases left between them. The CDR3 is 14 residues long. Germline V gene data show CDR1 as GTSNPN and CDR2 as SVGIG (reference sequence). CDR3 in amino acids: CAWSVLMGYNEQFF. CDR3 DNA sequence: TGTGCCTGGAGTGTACTGATGGGTTACAATGAGCAGTTCTTC.

This clonotype was picked up many times. The chain links TRBV2 to TRBJ1-5; 8 bases agree with TRBD1. The CDR3 consists of 14 residues. The germline gives CDR1 SNHLY, CDR2 FYNNEI. J was trimmed by 0 bases and V by 10 bases; bases with no gene match: 5. CDR3 amino acids: CAINDRGSNQPQHF. CDR3 DNA: TGTGCCATCAACGACAGGGGTAGCAATCAGCCCCAGCATTTT.

The chain employs TRBV3-1 and TRBJ2-7; TRBD2 aligns across 9 bases. J gave up 3 bases and V 5 bases, and 8 bases lay outside the gene matches. Germline CDR1 LGHDT, CDR2 YNNKEL (reference sequence). The CDR3 extends over 15 amino acids. The CDR3 sequence is CASSYSGRLVYEQYF. CDR3 sequence (DNA): TGTGCCAGCAGCTATAGCGGGAGATTGGTCTACGAGCAGTACTTC.

The V and J genes are TRBV3-1 and TRBJ1-4, with D maybe TRBD1 (5 bases). V dropped 6 bases and J dropped 8 bases, with 16 bases sitting between them. CDR3 length: 14 residues. CDR1 and CDR2 from the germline V gene are LGHDT and YNNKEL (reference sequence). The DNA of the CDR3 is TGTGCCAGCAGTACCGGGACGGGTAAAGAAAAACTGTTTTTT. Amino acids: CASSTGTGKEKLFF. The full variable domain, in which reference TRBV3-1 and TRBJ1-4 provide the parts outside the CDR3, is DTAVSQTPKYLVTQMGNDKSIKCEQNLGHDTMYWYKQDSKKFLKIMFSYNNKELIINETVPNRFSPKSPDKAHLNLHINSLELGDSAVYFCASSTGTGKEKLFFGSGTQLSVL.

This clonotype was observed a handful of times. This sequence joins TRBV5-1 and TRBJ1-1; D is uncertain. Trimming took off 0 bases at V and 1 base at J, with 10 bases between the two ends. CDR1 SGHRS and CDR2 YFSETQ come from the germline V gene. The CDR3 extends over 15 amino acids. The chain's CDR3 is CASSLEAAKNTEAFF. The CDR3 region has the DNA TGCGCCAGCAGCTTGGAGGCAGCAAAGAACACTGAAGCTTTCTTT.

This clonotype occurred a few times. The chain couples TRBV20-1 to TRBJ2-7; possible D gene TRBD2, 5 bases. V was trimmed by 0 bases and J by 8 bases, leaving 20 bases between them. Germline V lookup: CDR1 DFQATT, CDR2 SNEGSKA (reference sequence). The CDR3 is made up of 15 amino acids. CDR3 in DNA: TGCAGTGCTAGAGACCCCCGGGAAGGCGCTTCTAAGCAGTACTTC. It codes for CSARDPREGASKQYF.

This chain uses TRBV5-1 with TRBJ2-3; D could derive from TRBD1 or TRBD2 (5 bases each). The length of the CDR3 is 19 residues. Germline CDR1 reads SGHRS; CDR2 reads YFSETQ. The V and J ends lost 0 bases and 4 bases respectively, with 24 bases between them. CDR3 coding DNA: TGCGCCAGCAGCTTGGTAATGGCCTCGGGACCGGATAACCCAGATACGCAGTATTTT. It translates to CASSLVMASGPDNPDTQYF.

The chain is built from TRBV5-4 and TRBJ2-2; D is ambiguous. Germline-derived CDR1 and CDR2 are SGHNT and YYREEE (reference sequence). Between the trimmed V and J ends, which lost 2 bases and 1 base, there was a span of 3 bases. The CDR3 runs to 13 residues. CDR3 loop: CASSLMNTGELFF. CDR3 DNA: TGTGCCAGCAGCTTAATGAACACCGGGGAGCTGTTTTTT.

This clonotype was seen repeatedly, ten times or more. V usage is TRBV6-1 and J usage is TRBJ2-5; the D gene is possibly TRBD2 (6 bases). Trimming left V 5 bases short and J 1 base short, with 14 bases between. This CDR3 comprises 15 residues. Germline-derived CDR1 and CDR2 are MNHNS and SASEGT. The CDR3 sequence is CASSPPVGGQETQYF. The CDR3 DNA follows: TGTGCCAGCAGTCCTCCCGTCGGGGGCCAAGAGACCCAGTACTTC.

The chain links TRBV13 to TRBJ2-3, with TRBD2 matching 9 bases. This CDR3 is built from 18 residues. Germline V lookup: CDR1 PRHDT, CDR2 FYEKMQ (reference sequence). V shed 4 bases and J 3 bases; nucleotides not matched to a gene: 14. CDR3 sequence reads: CASSSRLADRIKTDTQYF. CDR3 DNA: TGTGCCAGCAGCTCGAGACTAGCGGACCGCATCAAAACAGATACGCAGTATTTT.

In this sample, this clonotype turned up many times. The CDR3 loop is CASSLRPGLETQYF. The CDR3 DNA sequence: TGCGCCAGCAGCTTGCGCCCTGGCCTAGAGACCCAGTACTTC. The chain combines TRBV5-1 with TRBJ2-5, with D uncertain. The CDR3 extends over 14 amino acids. Germline lookup yields CDR1 SGHRS and CDR2 YFSETQ. Trimming cost V 1 base and J 4 bases, with 11 bases left between them.

This sequence joins TRBV15 and TRBJ2-7; maybe TRBD2 (5 bases). The CDR3 covers 13 residues. Deletions cut 0 bases from V and 2 bases from J, with 5 bases between. Germline V gene sequence: CDR1 LNHNV, CDR2 YYDKDF (reference sequence). CDR3 residues: CATSRELAYEQYF. As DNA, the CDR3 is TGTGCCACCAGCAGAGAACTAGCCTACGAGCAGTACTTC.

This clonotype was seen repeatedly, ten times or more. This chain uses TRBV12-2 with TRBJ2-7; no DNA check was done on the table's D call, TRBD2. TRBV12-2 is labeled a pseudogene. This CDR3 has 17 amino acids. CDR3 sequence: CASRPPSGTSGAYEQYF. The DNA for the CDR3 is TGTGCAAGTCGCCCACCATCCGGGACTAGCGGGGCCTACGAGCAGTACTTC.

This clonotype was found many times. The chain couples TRBV19 to TRBJ1-2; 7 bases agree with TRBD1. The CDR3 has 15 residues. Germline V CDR1 and CDR2: LNHDA, SQIVND (reference sequence). V lost 3 bases and J lost 2; bases outside the gene matches: 6. This chain's CDR3 is CASSMPAGGNYGYTF. The CDR3 DNA is TGTGCCAGTAGTATGCCCGCAGGGGGGAACTATGGCTACACCTTC.

This clonotype appeared many times. The V call is TRBV7-9, the J call TRBJ2-3, with 12 bases lining up with TRBD2. The CDR3 length is 15 residues. Germline-derived CDR1 and CDR2 are SEHNR and FQNEAQ (reference sequence). The trim removed 6 bases at V and 6 bases at J, leaving 7 bases unmatched. CDR3 in DNA: TGTGCCAGCAGGTTACTAGCGGGAGGTCCGGATACGCAGTATTTT. Translating it yields CASRLLAGGPDTQYF.